The clone carrying this T cell receptor beta chain has just one count. Other nucleotide sequences in the sample specify the same CDR3. This entry comes from a study of blood T cell repertoires in COVID-19. Study in general: Acute and convalescent COVID-19 samples came from the United States, Italy and Spain.

Under the authors' procedure: The assay estimated nucleated cells by amplifying reference gene primers. The repertoire was sequenced with immunoSEQ multiplex PCR; TCRdb's copy has only in-frame clones and lacks some. D and trimming come from the DNA, and the V and J calls and clone size come from that table. The sample consists of about 220,000 clones, 75% to 90% of them appearing once. This CDR3 contains 11 residues. V was trimmed by 6 bases and J by 0 bases, leaving 5 bases between them. Germline values: CDR1 DFQATT, CDR2 SNEGSKA (reference sequence). The receptor comes from a woman aged 40 to 50 with acute COVID-19. The specimen sequenced was PBMCs or T cells enriched from blood (not recorded which). The gene calls are TRBV20-1 and TRBJ1-1; D uncertain. The CDR3 is CSARVNTEAFF. The CDR3 DNA sequence: TGCAGTGCCCGAGTGAACACTGAAGCTTTCTTT.